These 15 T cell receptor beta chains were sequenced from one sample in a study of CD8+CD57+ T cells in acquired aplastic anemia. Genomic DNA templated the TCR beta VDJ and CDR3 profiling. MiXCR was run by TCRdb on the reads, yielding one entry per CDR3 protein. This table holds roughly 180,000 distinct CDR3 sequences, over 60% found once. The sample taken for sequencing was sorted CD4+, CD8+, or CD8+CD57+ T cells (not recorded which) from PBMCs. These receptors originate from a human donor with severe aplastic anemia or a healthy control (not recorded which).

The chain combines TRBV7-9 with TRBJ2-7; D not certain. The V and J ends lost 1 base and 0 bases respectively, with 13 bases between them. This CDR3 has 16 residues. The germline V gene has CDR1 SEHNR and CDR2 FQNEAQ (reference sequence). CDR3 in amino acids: CASSLVSGQPSYEQYF. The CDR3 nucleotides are TGTGCCAGCAGCTTAGTGTCGGGCCAACCCTCCTACGAGCAGTACTTC.

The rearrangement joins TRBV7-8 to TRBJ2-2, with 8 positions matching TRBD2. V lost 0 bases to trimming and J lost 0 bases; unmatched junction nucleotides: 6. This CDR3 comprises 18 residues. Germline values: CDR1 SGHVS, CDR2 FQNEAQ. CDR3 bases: TGTGCCAGCAGCTTAGCGCGCGGACTAGCTGCGAACACCGGGGAGCTGTTTTTT. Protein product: CASSLARGLAANTGELFF.

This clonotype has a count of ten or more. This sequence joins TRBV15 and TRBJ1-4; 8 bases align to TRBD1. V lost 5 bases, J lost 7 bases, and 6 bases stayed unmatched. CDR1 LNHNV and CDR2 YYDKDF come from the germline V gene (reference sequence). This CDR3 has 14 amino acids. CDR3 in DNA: TGTGCCACCAGCTCCGACAGGGGTAGTGAAAAACTGTTTTTT. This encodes CATSSDRGSEKLFF.

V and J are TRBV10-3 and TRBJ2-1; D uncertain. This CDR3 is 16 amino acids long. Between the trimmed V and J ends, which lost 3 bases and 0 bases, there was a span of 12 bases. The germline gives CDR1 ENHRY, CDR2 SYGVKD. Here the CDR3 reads CAISDKHMSSYNEQFF. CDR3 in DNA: TGTGCCATCAGTGATAAGCACATGAGCTCCTACAATGAGCAGTTCTTC.

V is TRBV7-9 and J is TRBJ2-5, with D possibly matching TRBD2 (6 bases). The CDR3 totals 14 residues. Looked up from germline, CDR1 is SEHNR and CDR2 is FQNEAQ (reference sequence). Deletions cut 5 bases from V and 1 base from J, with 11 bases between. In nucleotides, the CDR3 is TGTGCCAGCAGCCATTTGGGGGGCCAAGAGACCCAGTACTTC. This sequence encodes CASSHLGGQETQYF.

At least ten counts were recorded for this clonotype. CDR3 DNA sequence: TGTGCCAGCGTCTTTAGCGGGGATACGCAGTATTTT. Translated, it gives CASVFSGDTQYF. V and J are TRBV7-9 and TRBJ2-3; 7 bases agree with TRBD2. The CDR3 consists of 12 residues. Per the germline V gene, CDR1 is SEHNR and CDR2 is FQNEAQ (reference sequence). V was pared by 8 bases and J by 6 bases, with 5 bases of the junction left unmatched.

CDR3: CASSLDQGTSPLHF. The CDR3 DNA sequence: TGTGCCAGCAGCTTAGATCAGGGGACTTCACCCCTCCACTTT. The rearrangement links TRBV11-2 to TRBJ1-6, with D possibly matching TRBD1 (6 bases). Trimming removed 0 bases from V and 9 bases from J, with 9 bases in between. Germline CDR1 reads SGHAT; CDR2 reads FQNNGV. CDR3 length equals 14 residues.

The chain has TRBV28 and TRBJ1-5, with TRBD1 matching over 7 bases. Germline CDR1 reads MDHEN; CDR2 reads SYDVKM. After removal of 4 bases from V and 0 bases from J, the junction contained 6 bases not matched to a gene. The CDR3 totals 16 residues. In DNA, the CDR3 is TGTGCCAGCAGTTCCATGGACAGGAGTAGCAATCAGCCCCAGCATTTT. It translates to CASSSMDRSSNQPQHF.

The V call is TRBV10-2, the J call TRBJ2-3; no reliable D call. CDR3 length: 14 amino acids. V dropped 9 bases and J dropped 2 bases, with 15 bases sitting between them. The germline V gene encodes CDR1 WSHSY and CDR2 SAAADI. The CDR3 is CASIQPPDTDTQYF. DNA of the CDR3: TGCGCCAGTATCCAACCCCCGGACACAGATACGCAGTATTTT.

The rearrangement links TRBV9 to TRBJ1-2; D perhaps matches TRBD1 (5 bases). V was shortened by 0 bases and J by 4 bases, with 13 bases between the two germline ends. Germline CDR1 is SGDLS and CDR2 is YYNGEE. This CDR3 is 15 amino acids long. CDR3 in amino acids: CASSVAVGGGYGYTF. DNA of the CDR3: TGTGCCAGCAGCGTAGCTGTGGGGGGTGGCTATGGCTACACCTTC.

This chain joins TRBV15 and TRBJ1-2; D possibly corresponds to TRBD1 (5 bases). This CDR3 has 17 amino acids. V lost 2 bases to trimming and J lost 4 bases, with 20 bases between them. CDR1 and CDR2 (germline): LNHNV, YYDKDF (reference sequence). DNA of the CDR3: TGTGCCACCAGCAGAAATCGACAGACCTGGACCGTCTATGGCTACACCTTC. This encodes CATSRNRQTWTVYGYTF.

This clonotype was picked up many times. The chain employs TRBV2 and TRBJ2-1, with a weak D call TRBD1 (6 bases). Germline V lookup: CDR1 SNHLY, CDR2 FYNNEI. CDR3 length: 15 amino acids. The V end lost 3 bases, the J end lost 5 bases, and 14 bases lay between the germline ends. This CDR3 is CASSDFNRADNEQFF. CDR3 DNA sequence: TGTGCCAGCAGTGACTTCAACAGGGCGGACAATGAGCAGTTCTTC. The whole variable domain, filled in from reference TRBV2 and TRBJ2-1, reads EPEVTQTPSHQVTQMGQEVILRCVPISNHLYFYWYRQILGQKVEFLVSFYNNEISEKSEIFDDQFSVERPDGSNFTLKIRSTKLEDSAMYFCASSDFNRADNEQFFGPGTRLTVL.

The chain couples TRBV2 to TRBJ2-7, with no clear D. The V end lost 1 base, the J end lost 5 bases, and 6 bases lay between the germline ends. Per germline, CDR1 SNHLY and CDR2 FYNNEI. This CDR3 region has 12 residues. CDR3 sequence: CASSEVDHEQYF. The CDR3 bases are TGTGCCAGCAGTGAAGTTGACCACGAGCAGTACTTC.

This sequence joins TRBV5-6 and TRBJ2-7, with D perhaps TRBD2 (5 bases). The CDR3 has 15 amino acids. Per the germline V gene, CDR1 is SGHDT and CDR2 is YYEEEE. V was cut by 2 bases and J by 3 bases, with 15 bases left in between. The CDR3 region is CASSLRSGSDYEQYF. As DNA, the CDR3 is TGTGCCAGCAGCTTACGTTCAGGTAGCGACTACGAGCAGTACTTC.

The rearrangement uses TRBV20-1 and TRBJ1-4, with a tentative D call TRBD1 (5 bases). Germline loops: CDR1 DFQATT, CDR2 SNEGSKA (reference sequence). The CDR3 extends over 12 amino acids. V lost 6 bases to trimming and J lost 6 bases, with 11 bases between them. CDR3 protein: CSAPRGDEKLFF. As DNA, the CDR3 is TGCAGTGCCCCTCGAGGGGATGAAAAACTGTTTTTT.